These 5 T cell receptor beta chains were sequenced from one sample in a study of immune evolution from preneoplasia to lung adenocarcinoma (dated by TCRdb to 2020 to 2022). Library preparation was by the immunoSEQ multiplex PCR assay. Here the immuneACCESS table is served through TCRdb, limited to in-frame sequences with V and J called. Missing clones are a known gap in these copies; in checked studies unresolved V genes cover under half, and the rest lacks a known reason. The sample table holds about 8,400 clones, of which 80% to 85% were seen once. The leading ten clones occupy around 8.4% of the sample. Sequenced: FFPE invasive lung adenocarcinoma tissue. Sample cell subset or site, as interpreted from the label and publication: frankly invasive lung adenocarcinoma (ADC). The receptors stem from a person in their fifties or sixties with lung adenocarcinoma.

This chain links TRBV13 with TRBJ2-2; 7 nucleotides align to TRBD1. Unmatched junction bases numbered 6, after V lost 4 bases and J lost 4 bases. Per germline, CDR1 PRHDT and CDR2 FYEKMQ (reference sequence). The CDR3 loop spans 15 amino acids. CDR3 sequence reads: CASSSGTDFTGELFF. CDR3 DNA: TGTGCCAGCAGCTCCGGGACAGACTTCACCGGGGAGCTGTTTTTT.

This chain uses TRBV11-2 with TRBJ1-1; TRBD1 matches at 8 bases. Germline V gives CDR1 SGHAT, CDR2 FQNNGV. This CDR3 contains 16 residues. Germline trimming cut 3 bases from V and 1 base from J; bases unmatched to any gene: 7. CDR3 DNA sequence: TGTGCCAGCAGCTTTACATCGACAGGGGCGAACACTGAAGCTTTCTTT. Amino acids: CASSFTSTGANTEAFF.

The rearrangement links TRBV5-1 to TRBJ2-6; D possibly corresponds to TRBD1 (5 bases). Germline V gene data show CDR1 as SGHRS and CDR2 as YFSETQ. The V end lost 0 bases, the J end lost 3 bases, and 13 bases lay between the germline ends. The length of the CDR3 is 17 residues. CDR3 sequence (DNA): TGCGCCAGCAGCTTGGTACAGGCAGAAGTTGGGGCCAACGTCCTGACTTTC. Its translation is CASSLVQAEVGANVLTF. The entire variable domain, with the rest obtained from reference TRBV5-1 and TRBJ2-6, is as follows: KAGVTQTPRYLIKTRGQQVTLSCSPISGHRSVSWYQQTPGQGLQFLFEYFSETQRNKGNFPGRFSGRQFSNSRSEMNVSTLELGDSALYLCASSLVQAEVGANVLTFGAGSRLTVL.

J is TRBJ1-2 and V is TRBV10-2; possibly TRBD1 for D (6 bases). Trimming took off 2 bases at V and 2 bases at J, with 12 bases between the two ends. This CDR3 region has 15 residues. The V gene's germline CDR1 is WSHSY and CDR2 SAAADI. CDR3 amino acids: CASSEPTGFNYGYTF. The CDR3 nucleotides are TGCGCCAGCAGTGAGCCTACAGGGTTCAACTATGGCTACACCTTC.

The rearrangement joins TRBV5-1 to TRBJ1-1, with D unresolved. CDR3 length equals 12 residues. V lost 0 bases and J lost 6, with 6 bases in between. Germline CDR1 SGHRS, CDR2 YFSETQ. The CDR3 DNA reads as TGCGCCAGCAGCTTGGAAAGTTCTGAAGCTTTCTTT. Protein sequence: CASSLESSEAFF. Using reference TRBV5-1 and TRBJ1-1 for the parts outside the CDR3, the full variable domain is KAGVTQTPRYLIKTRGQQVTLSCSPISGHRSVSWYQQTPGQGLQFLFEYFSETQRNKGNFPGRFSGRQFSNSRSEMNVSTLELGDSALYLCASSLESSEAFFGQGTRLTVV.